This TCR beta chain was sequenced for a study of identical twins. Study-wide points: Invariant cells of the MAIT and iNKT types might have partly distorted the zero-insertion analyses.

Note on this clonotype: As yet, its antigen is unknown.

TCRdb reprocessed the 5' RACE reads via MiXCR and lists one record per CDR3 protein. This table holds 600,000 to 850,000 distinct CDR3 sequences, about 20% found once. The CDR3 length is 16 residues. Germline V gene sequence: CDR1 DFQATT, CDR2 SNEGSKA (reference sequence). Between the trimmed V and J ends, which lost 6 bases and 4 bases, there was a span of 22 bases. These same data were also listed under a study on T cells expressing NK-cell markers. That study reports: Out of eight donors sequenced, seven tested HCMV-seropositive and the remaining one seronegative.

The chain has TRBV20-1 and TRBJ2-1, with a weak D call TRBD2 (5 bases). The receptor was isolated from a woman aged 18 to 35 in good health. Sequencing used PBMCs. CDR3 amino acids: CSAPPLSGILYNEQFF. In nucleotides, the CDR3 is TGCAGTGCCCCCCCCCTGTCGGGGATACTGTACAATGAGCAGTTCTTC.